These T cell receptor beta chains were read from a single sample in a study of T-cell reconstitution after alpha-beta-depleted transplantation in children. TCRdb itself ran the PCR reads through MiXCR, one entry per CDR3 protein. The data hold under 450,000 distinct CDR3 sequences, with 16% observed a single time. This material consisted of PBMCs, mostly from graft donor cells, taken 360 days after TCRalphabeta/CD19-depleted stem cell transplant. Receptor source: a boy less than two years old who had a stem cell transplant for Wiskott-Aldrich syndrome, so the T cells may come from the graft donor. The CDR3 runs from the conserved cysteine through the conserved F or W. Fields, in order: J gene, clone size, V gene, D gene, CDR3 protein, CDR3 DNA. D genes are given only for firm matches. Expanded clones get a size class; other rows say once, few or many, or leave the size out.

TRBJ2-1,once,TRBV25-1,TRBD1,CVSSEVGDRRNEQFF,TGTGTCAGCAGTGAAGTAGGGGACAGAAGGAATGAGCAGTTCTTC
TRBJ2-7,.,TRBV15,TRBD1,CATRGRDRVSKQYF,TGTGCCACAAGGGGCCGGGACAGGGTTAGTAAGCAGTACTTC
TRBJ2-2,.,TRBV7-9,.,CASSPRRGWTGELFF,TGTGCCAGCAGCCCGAGACGGGGTTGGACCGGGGAGCTGTTTTTT
TRBJ2-7,few,TRBV20-1,.,CSARDWSNYYEQYF,TGCAGTGCTAGAGATTGGAGCAACTACTACGAGCAGTACTTC
TRBJ2-7,.,TRBV5-1,.,CASSLTGHLSYEQYF,TGCGCCAGCAGCTTGACAGGCCATCTTTCCTACGAGCAGTACTTC
TRBJ2-5,.,TRBV20-1,.,CSAVGETQYF,TGCAGTGCAGTGGGCGAGACCCAGTACTTC
TRBJ1-1,.,TRBV18,.,CASSPPLGDTEAFF,TGTGCCAGCTCACCACCGTTGGGGGACACTGAAGCTTTCTTT
TRBJ2-2,.,TRBV18,.,CASSPTAKGELFF,TGTGCCAGCTCGCCCACTGCTAAAGGGGAGCTGTTTTTT
TRBJ2-7,.,TRBV6-2/TRBV6-3,.,CASPGGGECEQYF,TGTGCCAGTCCCGGTGGGGGTGAGTGCGAGCAGTACTTC
TRBJ1-5,few,TRBV6-6,.,CASTDHNQPQHF,TGTGCCAGCACCGACCATAATCAGCCCCAGCATTTT
TRBJ2-2,few,TRBV4-3,.,CASSQEQGVPGELFF,TGCGCCAGCAGCCAAGAACAGGGCGTCCCCGGGGAGCTGTTTTTT